The 24 T cell receptor beta chains given below trace back to one sample, sequenced in a study of blood T cells in healthy people across ages. The use of a sample-barcoded 5' primer and a J-beta primer mix characterized a second PCR of about 6 to 12 cycles. TCRdb itself ran the 5' RACE reads through MiXCR, one entry per CDR3 protein. The table has about 1.8 million distinct CDR3 sequences, roughly 50% seen once; the top ten hold approximately 2%. The sequenced material came from blood. These receptors came from a woman between 40 and 50 years old in good health.

The chain recombines TRBV21-1 with TRBJ2-5. TRBV21-1 is given as a pseudogene. The CDR3 has 15 residues. The CDR3 sequence: CASSPTTNNQETQYF. In DNA form, the CDR3 reads TGTGCCAGCAGCCCTACAACTAATAACCAAGAGACCCAGTACTTC.

V is TRBV6-2 or TRBV6-3 and J is TRBJ2-4, with D unclear. The DNA end is a closer match to TRBJ2-7, so the J assignment may be wrong. The CDR3 loop spans 14 amino acids. CDR1 is MNHEY, CDR2 SVGEGT, per germline. This CDR3 is CASSYSTPPYEQYF. As DNA, the CDR3 is TGTGCCAGCAGTTACTCGACACCTCCCTACGAGCAGTACTTC.

The chain couples TRBV5-1 to TRBJ1-6; D may be TRBD1 (5 bases). Germline CDR1 and CDR2: SGHRS and YFSETQ. V was shortened by 0 bases and J by 6 bases, with 13 bases between the two germline ends. The CDR3 spans 16 residues. The CDR3 loop is CASSLDGPGCNSPLHF. CDR3 DNA: TGCGCCAGCAGCTTGGATGGTCCAGGGTGTAATTCACCCCTCCACTTT.

The rearrangement uses TRBV6-2 or TRBV6-3 and TRBJ2-7; D gene uncertain. CDR1 and CDR2 from the germline V gene are MNHEY and SVGEGT. V was shortened by 0 bases and J by 2 bases, with 8 bases between the two germline ends. There are 14 residues in the CDR3. CDR3 amino acids: CASSYSWRPYEQYF. CDR3 DNA sequence: TGTGCCAGCAGTTACTCCTGGAGACCCTACGAGCAGTACTTC.

The chain employs TRBV15 and TRBJ1-5; D is undetermined. CDR1 and CDR2 (germline): LNHNV, YYDKDF (reference sequence). The V end was cut by 0 bases, the J end by 2 bases, with 8 bases between. This CDR3 is 15 amino acids long. The CDR3, as DNA: TGTGCCACCAGCAGAGATCCGGGCGGCAATCAGCCCCAGCATTTT. Its translation: CATSRDPGGNQPQHF.

The J gene is TRBJ2-5, the V gene TRBV20-1; the D gene is possibly TRBD2 (7 bases). The V and J ends lost 0 bases and 2 bases respectively, with 13 bases between them. The CDR3 contains 15 residues. Per germline, CDR1 DFQATT and CDR2 SNEGSKA (reference sequence). CDR3 bases: TGCAGTGCTAGAGATGAGGGGGGGGATCAAGAGACCCAGTACTTC. Its translation: CSARDEGGDQETQYF.

The chain's CDR3 is CASCPGPHTYEQYF. The CDR3 DNA sequence: TGTGCCAGTTGCCCGGGTCCACACACCTACGAGCAGTACTTC. The chain carries TRBV11-2 and TRBJ2-7; unclear D gene. Germline assignment: CDR1 SGHAT and CDR2 FQNNGV. Trimming removed 9 bases at V and 2 bases at J, with 17 bases between. The CDR3 spans 14 residues.

This clonotype was observed a handful of times. The chain employs TRBV7-9 and TRBJ2-1; 10 nucleotides match TRBD1. J was trimmed by 8 bases and V by 4 bases; bases with no gene match: 20. The CDR3 consists of 19 residues. Germline CDR1 SEHNR, CDR2 FQNEAQ (reference sequence). The DNA for the CDR3 is TGTGCCAGCAGCTCCCCCAGGACACCGGCGGGACAGGGGCTCCATGAGCAGTTCTTC. Its translation is CASSSPRTPAGQGLHEQFF.

This chain links TRBV7-2 with TRBJ1-2; D is possibly TRBD1 (5 bases). Per the germline V gene, CDR1 is SGHTA and CDR2 is FQGNSA. CDR3 length: 14 amino acids. V lost 0 bases to trimming and J lost 6 bases, with 11 bases between them. In DNA, the CDR3 is TGTGCCAGCAGCTTAGCTGGCAGGGTAGATGGCTACACCTTC. It translates to CASSLAGRVDGYTF.

The rearrangement links TRBV4-3 to TRBJ2-1, with 8 positions matching TRBD2. Germline CDR1 is LGHNA and CDR2 is YSLEER. V lost 1 base, J lost 10 bases, and 12 bases stayed unmatched. The CDR3 covers 16 residues. The CDR3 reads CASSQAVRAGEREQFF. In DNA, the CDR3 is TGCGCCAGCAGCCAAGCAGTAAGAGCGGGAGAGAGAGAGCAGTTCTTC.

The sample holds a few counts of this clonotype. J is TRBJ2-5 and V is TRBV29-1, with D perhaps TRBD2 (6 bases). The V gene's germline CDR1 is SQVTM and CDR2 ANQGSEA. V was shortened by 6 bases and J by 6 bases, with 23 bases between the two germline ends. The CDR3 spans 15 residues. CDR3 nucleotide sequence: TGCAGCGTCGACCCCGGGACTTCTACGGGGCAGACCCAGTACTTC. It yields the protein CSVDPGTSTGQTQYF.

This clonotype was detected only a few times. This chain joins TRBV28 and TRBJ2-1, with TRBD2 matching over 7 bases. The CDR3 contains 19 residues. Per germline, CDR1 MDHEN and CDR2 SYDVKM. After removal of 8 bases from V and 7 bases from J, the junction contained 26 bases not matched to a gene. The CDR3 spells CASCPTPLGLGGRKNEQFF. CDR3 DNA: TGTGCCAGCTGCCCCACCCCCCTAGGACTAGGCGGGCGTAAGAATGAGCAGTTCTTC.

This sequence joins TRBV29-1 and TRBJ2-7, with 10 nucleotides matching TRBD1. The V gene end was trimmed by 6 bases and the J gene end by 4 bases; junction bases not matched to a gene: 6. The CDR3 sequence is 13 residues long. Germline loops: CDR1 SQVTM, CDR2 ANQGSEA. CDR3 sequence: CSVLTGGFYEQYF. The CDR3 coding sequence is TGCAGCGTGCTGACAGGGGGCTTTTACGAGCAGTACTTC.

This clonotype was recorded once. The rearrangement uses TRBV6-5 and TRBJ1-2; possibly TRBD1 for D (5 bases). The CDR3 has 14 amino acids. The V gene's germline CDR1 is MNHEY and CDR2 SVGAGI. V lost 6 bases, J lost 4 bases, and 15 bases lay in between. The CDR3 spells CASRPARQPYGYTF. For the CDR3, the DNA is TGTGCCAGCAGACCCGCCAGACAGCCCTATGGCTACACCTTC.

The V and J genes are TRBV4-2 and TRBJ2-1; D is uncertain. This CDR3 comprises 15 residues. The germline V gene encodes CDR1 LGHNA and CDR2 YNFKEQ. The V gene lost 0 bases and the J gene lost 9 bases, with 15 bases spanning the gap. Written as DNA, the CDR3 is TGTGCCAGCAGCCAAGACCCAAGGGTAGCCAGTGAGCAGTTCTTC. Protein sequence: CASSQDPRVASEQFF.

The genes are TRBV6-4 and TRBJ1-6, with D unclear. V was cut by 2 bases and J by 8 bases, with 13 bases left in between. This CDR3 contains 15 residues. The V gene's germline CDR1 is MRHNA and CDR2 SNTAGT. The CDR3 region has the DNA TGTGCCAGCAGTGACGGGCAGGCGTGGCATTCACCCCTCCACTTT. This gives the protein CASSDGQAWHSPLHF.

The V and J genes are TRBV14 and TRBJ2-4, with no clear D. This CDR3 region has 14 residues. V was trimmed by 1 base and J by 8 bases, leaving 12 bases between them. Germline CDR1 SGHDN, CDR2 FVKESK. CDR3 protein: CASSQAGSLDIQYF. DNA of the CDR3: TGTGCCAGCAGCCAAGCGGGTAGTCTAGACATTCAGTACTTC.

CDR3 in DNA: TGCAGTGCTAGAGTTTTAGGTCGCGATGAGCAGTTCTTC. This codes for CSARVLGRDEQFF. V is TRBV20-1 and J is TRBJ2-1, with D hard to call. Germline V CDR1 and CDR2: DFQATT, SNEGSKA (reference sequence). The V end was cut by 1 base, the J end by 8 bases, with 12 bases between. The CDR3 length is 13 residues.

The rearrangement uses TRBV11-2 and TRBJ2-5; 11 bases align to TRBD1. The junction had 12 bases not matched to a gene; V was cut back by 7 bases and J by 11 bases. This CDR3 has 14 residues. CDR1 and CDR2 (germline): SGHAT, FQNNGV. As DNA, the CDR3 is TGTGCCAGCACCCGGGACAGGGGGTCCAATGAGCAGTACTTC. Its translation is CASTRDRGSNEQYF.

The chain combines TRBV6-2 or TRBV6-3 with TRBJ2-1; 9 bases are shared with TRBD1. Trimming at V came to 6 bases and at J to 8 bases, leaving 2 bases not matched to a gene. CDR1 and CDR2 (germline): MNHEY, SVGEGT. This CDR3 spans 12 amino acids. The chain's CDR3 is CASRGTGYEQFF. The CDR3 nucleotides read TGTGCCAGCAGGGGGACAGGGTATGAGCAGTTCTTC.

This clonotype has only a few counts. This chain connects TRBV15 to TRBJ2-1, with D possibly matching TRBD2 (6 bases). Germline V gives CDR1 LNHNV, CDR2 YYDKDF (reference sequence). The CDR3 is 13 residues long. V lost 1 base to trimming and J lost 6 bases, with 7 bases between them. This chain's CDR3 is CATSRGGVNEQFF. CDR3 nucleotides: TGTGCCACCAGCAGAGGGGGGGTCAATGAGCAGTTCTTC.

This clonotype has just a few counts. The chain joins TRBV4-1 to TRBJ2-7; TRBD1 might be the D (6 bases). There are 13 residues in the CDR3. V dropped 4 bases and J dropped 4 bases, with 11 bases sitting between them. From germline, CDR1 is MGHRA and CDR2 YSYEKL. CDR3 nucleotide sequence: TGCGCCAGCAGCCTACAGGGTGAGTACGAGCAGTACTTC. Translating it yields CASSLQGEYEQYF.

The gene calls are TRBV6-2 or TRBV6-3 and TRBJ1-1, with no clear D. The V end was cut by 2 bases, the J end by 1 base, with 8 bases between. The CDR3 has 14 residues. Germline-derived CDR1 and CDR2 are MNHEY and SVGEGT. The CDR3 reads CASSYESANTEAFF. The DNA for the CDR3 is TGTGCCAGCAGTTACGAGTCGGCGAACACTGAAGCTTTCTTT.

V usage is TRBV2 and J usage is TRBJ1-2, with TRBD1 identical over 8 bases. Germline CDR1 and CDR2: SNHLY and FYNNEI. J lost 6 bases, V lost 8 bases, and 11 bases had no gene match. The CDR3 is 14 amino acids. The CDR3 spells CASHRTGPDDGYTF. Here the CDR3 DNA reads TGTGCCAGCCATCGGACAGGGCCCGATGATGGCTACACCTTC.